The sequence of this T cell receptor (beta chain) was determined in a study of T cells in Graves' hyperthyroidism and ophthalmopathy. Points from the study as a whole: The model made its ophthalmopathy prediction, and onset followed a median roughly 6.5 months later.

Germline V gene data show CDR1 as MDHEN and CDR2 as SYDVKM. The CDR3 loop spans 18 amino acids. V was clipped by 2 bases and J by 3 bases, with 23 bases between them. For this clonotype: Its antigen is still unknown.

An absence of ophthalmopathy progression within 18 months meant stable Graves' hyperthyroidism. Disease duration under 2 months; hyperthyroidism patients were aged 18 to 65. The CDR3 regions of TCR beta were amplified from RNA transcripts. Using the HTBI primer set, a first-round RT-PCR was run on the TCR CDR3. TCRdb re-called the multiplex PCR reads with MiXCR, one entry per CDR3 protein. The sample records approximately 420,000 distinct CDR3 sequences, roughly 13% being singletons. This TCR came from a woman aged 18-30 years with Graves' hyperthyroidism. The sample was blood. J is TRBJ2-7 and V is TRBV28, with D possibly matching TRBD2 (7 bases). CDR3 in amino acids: CASSLNIKGEGLLYEQYF. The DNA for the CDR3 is TGTGCCAGCAGTTTAAATATAAAGGGGGAGGGTCTGCTCTACGAGCAGTACTTC.